This record concerns one T cell receptor beta chain sequence. Its target antigen remains unknown. No base quality values were provided; no much bigger clone lies one nucleotide off. Collaborating institutions collected whole blood in K2EDTA tubes following their own protocols. For TCRbeta analysis, collaborators shipped samples in one of three forms: frozen whole blood, isolated PBMCs, or DNA extracted from either of those sample types. TCRbeta CDR3 regions were amplified from genomic DNA using the immunoSEQ Assay, a bias-controlled multiplex PCR. The original methods were these. The number of nucleated cells in each sample was estimated from the amplification of reference gene primers within the assay. To quantify the absolute abundance of each unique TCRbeta CDR3 rearrangement, sequence reads were collapsed and filtered. For each sample, productive Simpson clonality was calculated as the square root of Simpson's diversity index across productive rearrangements. TCRdb took this table from immuneACCESS and kept in-frame rearrangements with V and J called. Such tables lack part of the clones; where checked against another copy, unresolved V genes explain under half of the gap, and the rest is unexplained. The V and J calls and the clone size are those of that table, but D and trimming were determined from the DNA. For this sample the table gives approximately 430,000 clones, of which more than 80% were detected only once. 1.4% of the sample is taken by the ten largest.

This record belongs to a study of blood T cell repertoires in COVID-19 (dated by TCRdb to the early 2020s). A note on the overall study: Collaborator samples came from the United States, Italy and Spain and covered acute and convalescent phases of COVID-19. The prospective study material was composed of cDNA or gDNA derived from T cells, B-cell-depleted T cells, or PBMCs. The dataset comprised deeply sampled blood TCRbeta repertoires from subjects exposed to, actively infected with, or recovered from COVID-19. The repertoires were made available in a free public database intended to serve as a resource for research on the immune response to SARS-CoV-2. Samples came from the ongoing ImmuneRACE study (first 160 participants) plus 1,254 subjects from 6 global collaborators. Sample metadata almost always included a de-identified subject ID, COVID-19 status, age in years and sex. Where available, HLA class I and class II types were obtained from metadata supplied by the sample provider rather than from assay-based typing. The study at large found these results: The quantity of clinical and demographic metadata differed by source and by participant and was supplied without curation.

From the cysteine up to the phenylalanine, the CDR3 has a length of 12 residues. Left in the record is the CDR3 DNA by itself, 36 bases read in frame from the first base. V gives up 6 bases and J gives up 2 bases, and the segment between their germline ends measures 6 bases. The germline V gene gives CDR1 as SGHNT and CDR2 as YENEEA. The chain is encoded by TRBV11-3 joined to TRBJ2-3; possibly the D gene is TRBD2, per 5 matching bases. The sample comprised peripheral blood. The sequence was obtained from a woman aged 25 to 39 with active or convalescent COVID-19. The CDR3 region reads CASSRDTDTQYF. The sequence in DNA is TGTGCCAGCAGTCGGGACACAGATACGCAGTATTTT.